This entry features one T cell receptor beta chain sequence. Its antigen remains unknown. Amplification used 60 Vbeta primers and 13 Jbeta primers. Clones were sequenced by immunoSEQ multiplex PCR, and TCRdb holds only the in-frame ones, with some missing. In the table there are 160,000 or so clones, roughly 80% of which are singletons. The V gene's germline CDR1 is LGHNA and CDR2 YSLEER. The CDR3 has 14 amino acids. Trimming took 4 bases from V and 4 from J; bases not matched to a gene: 4. The data are from a study of cytomegalovirus exposure and HLA in healthy donors. General observations from the study: Rare TCR sequences predominated, though certain public TCRs were found in many donors. Among TCR beta chains of equal frequency, HLA-associated ones were more clonally expanded in a later analysis.

This clonotype originated in a man aged 35-49 years in good health and CMV-seronegative. V is TRBV4-3 and J is TRBJ2-3, with 8 positions matching TRBD1. Sequences were obtained from PBMCs. The CDR3 nucleotides are TGCGCCAGCAGCCTGGACAGGGATGCAGATACGCAGTATTTT. This sequence encodes CASSLDRDADTQYF.